The rows below give T cell receptor beta chains drawn from one sample of a study of regulatory T cells in long-lasting Graves disease. A single record per CDR3 protein comes from TCRdb applying MiXCR to the multiplex PCR reads. Found here are fewer than 550,000 distinct CDR3 sequences, about 16% of them singletons; the top ten hold around a quarter. These data were likewise used in another study, on T cells in Graves' hyperthyroidism and ophthalmopathy.

The material sequenced was peripheral blood mononuclear cells (PBMCs), taken at new diagnosis, from a patient treated with antithyroid drugs. Receptors originate from a woman aged 40 to 65 with Graves disease. Both conserved end residues are part of each CDR3. A D gene is named only where the DNA matches it firmly. Some rows mark clone size as missing; the rest say once, few, many or name a class of expanded clone.

size	D	V	J	CDR3	DNA
once	-	TRBV25-1	TRBJ1-1	CASMQGGGAFF	TGTGCCAGCATGCAGGGAGGCGGGGCTTTCTTT
-	TRBD1	TRBV30	TRBJ2-7	CAWRPTGKPLSYYEQYF	TGTGCCTGGAGACCGACAGGGAAGCCCCTCTCGTACTACGAGCAGTACTTC
-	-	TRBV19	TRBJ2-5	CATKGKVVETQYF	TGTGCCACTAAGGGTAAGGTGGTGGAGACCCAGTACTTC
-	-	TRBV19	TRBJ1-4	CATGGGEKLFF	TGTGCCACGGGCGGGGGTGAAAAACTGTTTTTT
-	-	TRBV13	TRBJ1-1	CASSLENKLNTEAFF	TGTGCCAGCAGCTTAGAGAACAAATTGAACACTGAAGCTTTCTTT
many	TRBD1	TRBV6-1	TRBJ2-7	CASSDQRGPTLSYEQYF	TGTGCCAGCAGTGACCAAAGGGGGCCTACCCTATCCTACGAGCAGTACTTC
-	-	TRBV11-2	TRBJ2-5	CASSSGSTPETQYF	TGTGCCAGCAGCTCCGGGTCCACGCCCGAGACCCAGTACTTC
few	TRBD2	TRBV6-1	TRBJ2-3	CASKVRGSTDTQYF	TGTGCCAGCAAAGTGCGGGGGAGCACAGATACGCAGTATTTT
few	TRBD1	TRBV29-1	TRBJ1-2	CSVEQGDYGYTF	TGCAGCGTAGAACAGGGGGATTATGGCTACACCTTC
-	-	TRBV7-3	TRBJ1-2	CASSSESSYGYTF	TGTGCCAGCAGCTCCGAAAGCTCCTATGGCTACACCTTC
few	TRBD2	TRBV19	TRBJ2-1	CASSIRGVSYNEQFF	TGTGCCAGTAGTATCCGGGGGGTCTCCTACAATGAGCAGTTCTTC